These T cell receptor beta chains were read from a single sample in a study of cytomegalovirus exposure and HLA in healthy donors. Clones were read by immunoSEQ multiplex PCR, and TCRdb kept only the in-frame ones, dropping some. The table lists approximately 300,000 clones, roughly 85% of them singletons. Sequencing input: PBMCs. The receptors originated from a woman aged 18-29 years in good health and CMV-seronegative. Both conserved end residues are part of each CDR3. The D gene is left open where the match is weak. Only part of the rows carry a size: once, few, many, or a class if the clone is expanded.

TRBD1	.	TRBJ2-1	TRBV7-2	CASSLVAGQGVDEQFF	TGTGCCAGCAGCTTAGTGGCGGGACAGGGAGTCGATGAGCAGTTCTTC
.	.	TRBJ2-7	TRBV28	CASMGARQGWYEQYF	TGTGCCAGCATGGGGGCCAGGCAGGGGTGGTACGAGCAGTACTTC
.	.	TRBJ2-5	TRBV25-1	CASSESSETQYF	TGTGCCAGCAGTGAATCTTCGGAGACCCAGTACTTC
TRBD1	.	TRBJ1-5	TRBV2	CASTRTGRTAQPQHF	TGTGCCAGCACCCGGACAGGGAGAACAGCACAGCCCCAGCATTTT
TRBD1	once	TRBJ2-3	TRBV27	CASSPGQGVPDTQYF	TGTGCCAGCAGTCCGGGACAGGGGGTTCCAGATACGCAGTATTTT
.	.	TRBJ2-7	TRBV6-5	CASSYGGLTIEQYF	TGTGCCAGCAGTTACGGAGGACTAACAATTGAGCAGTACTTC
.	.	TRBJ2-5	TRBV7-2	CASSLGTALETQYF	TGTGCCAGCAGCTTAGGGACTGCCCTGGAGACCCAGTACTTC
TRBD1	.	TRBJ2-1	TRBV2	CASSDRTGYNEQFF	TGTGCCAGCAGTGATCGGACAGGGTACAATGAGCAGTTCTTC
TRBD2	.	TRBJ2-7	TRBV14	CASSQVGGRARWYEQYF	TGTGCCAGCAGCCAAGTGGGGGGGAGGGCCCGATGGTACGAGCAGTACTTC
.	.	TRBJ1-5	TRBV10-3	CAISPGGGAEQPQHF	TGTGCCATCAGTCCTGGCGGGGGCGCGGAGCAGCCCCAGCATTTT
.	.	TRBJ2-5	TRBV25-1	CASSEGGWRETQYF	TGTGCCAGCAGTGAAGGGGGGTGGAGGGAGACCCAGTACTTC